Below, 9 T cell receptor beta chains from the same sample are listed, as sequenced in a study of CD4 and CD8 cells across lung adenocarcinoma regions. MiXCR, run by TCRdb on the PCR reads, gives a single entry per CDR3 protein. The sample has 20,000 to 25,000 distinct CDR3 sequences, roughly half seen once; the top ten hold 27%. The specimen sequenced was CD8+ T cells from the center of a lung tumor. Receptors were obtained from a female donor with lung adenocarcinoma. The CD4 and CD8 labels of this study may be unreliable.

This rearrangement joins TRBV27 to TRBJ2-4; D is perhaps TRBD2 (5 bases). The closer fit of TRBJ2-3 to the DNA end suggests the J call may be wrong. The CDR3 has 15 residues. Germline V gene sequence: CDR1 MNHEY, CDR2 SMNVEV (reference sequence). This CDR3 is CASRQRLGVTNIQYF. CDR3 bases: TGTGCCAGCAGGCAGCGGCTAGGAGTCACAAATATTCAGTATTTT.

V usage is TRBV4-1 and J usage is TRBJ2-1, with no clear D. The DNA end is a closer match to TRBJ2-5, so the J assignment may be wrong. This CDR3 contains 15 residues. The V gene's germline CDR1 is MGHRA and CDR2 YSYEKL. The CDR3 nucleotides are TGCGCCAGCAGCCAAGGTTGGGTCGGTGGGGAGACCCAGTACTTC. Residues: CASSQGWVGGETQYF.

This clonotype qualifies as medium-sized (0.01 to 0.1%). CDR3 DNA sequence: TGTGCCAGCAGCGTAACAGGGGGGCGCACAGATACGCAGTATTTT. Amino acid sequence: CASSVTGGRTDTQYF. The chain joins TRBV6-5 to TRBJ2-3; 8 nucleotides match TRBD1. V shed 6 bases and J 1 base; nucleotides not matched to a gene: 6. Germline CDR1 is MNHEY and CDR2 is SVGAGI. The CDR3 sequence is 15 residues long.

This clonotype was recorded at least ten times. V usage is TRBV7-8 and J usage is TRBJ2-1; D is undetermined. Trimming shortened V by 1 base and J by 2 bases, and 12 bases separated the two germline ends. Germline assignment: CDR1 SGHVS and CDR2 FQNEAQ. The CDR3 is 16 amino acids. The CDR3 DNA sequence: TGTGCCAGCAGCTTAGGGAGAAGTTTCACCTACAATGAGCAGTTCTTC. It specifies CASSLGRSFTYNEQFF.

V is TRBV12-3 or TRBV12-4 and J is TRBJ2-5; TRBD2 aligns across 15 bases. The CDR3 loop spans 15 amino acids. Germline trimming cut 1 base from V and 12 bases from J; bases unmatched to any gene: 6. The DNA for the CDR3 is TGTGCCAGCAGTTTAGGGACTAGCGGGGGGGTACAAAAGTACTTC. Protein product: CASSLGTSGGVQKYF.

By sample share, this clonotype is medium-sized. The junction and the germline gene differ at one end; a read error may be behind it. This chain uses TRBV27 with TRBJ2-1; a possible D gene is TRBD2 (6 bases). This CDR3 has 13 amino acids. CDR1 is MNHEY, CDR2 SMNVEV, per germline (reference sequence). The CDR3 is CASRGDLARRDIF. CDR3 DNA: TGTGCCAGCAGAGGGGACTTGGCTAGGAGGGATATCTTC.

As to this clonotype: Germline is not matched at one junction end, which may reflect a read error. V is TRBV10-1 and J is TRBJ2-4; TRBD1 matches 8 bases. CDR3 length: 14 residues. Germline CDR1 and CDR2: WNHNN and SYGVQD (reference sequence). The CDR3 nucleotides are TGCGCCGGCAGGGGGCTGGGAGCCACAGACATTCAGTACTTC. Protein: CAGRGLGATDIQYF.

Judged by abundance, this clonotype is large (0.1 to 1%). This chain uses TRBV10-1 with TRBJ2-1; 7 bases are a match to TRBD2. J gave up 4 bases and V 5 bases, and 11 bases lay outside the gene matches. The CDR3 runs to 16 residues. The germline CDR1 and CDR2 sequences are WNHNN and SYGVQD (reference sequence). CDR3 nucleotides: TGCGCCAGCAGTTCATGGAGCGGGAATCGATACAATGAGCAGTTCTTC. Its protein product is CASSSWSGNRYNEQFF.

CDR3 coding DNA: TGTGCCAGCAGTTATGATGGGGTGTGGGGTAGGAGTGGCTACACCTTC. Translated: CASSYDGVWGRSGYTF. This chain connects TRBV6-5 to TRBJ1-2; no reliable D call. CDR3 length equals 16 residues. In germline, CDR1 is MNHEY, CDR2 SVGAGI. V lost 3 bases, J lost 7 bases, and 21 bases lay in between.